This T cell receptor beta chain derives from a study of blood T cell repertoires in COVID-19. About the study: Sites in the United States, Italy and Spain provided acute and convalescent COVID-19 samples. The cDNA or gDNA used as material had been derived from T cells, B-cell-depleted T cells, or PBMCs.

Under the authors' procedure: Reference gene primer amplification gave estimated nucleated cell counts. Produced via immunoSEQ multiplex PCR; TCRdb's table is partial and in-frame only. The DNA was the basis for D and trimming; V, J and clone size are from that table. The sample contains tens of thousands of clones, 79% of which appear only once. This clone was found a few times. V was clipped by 5 bases and J by 0 bases; unmatched bases: 9. This CDR3 contains 16 residues. CDR1 and CDR2 from the germline V gene are LNHDA and SQIVND (reference sequence). The chain recombines TRBV19 with TRBJ1-2, with TRBD1 matching over 7 bases. Sequencing was carried out using peripheral blood. The clonotype was recovered from a human donor in a cohort sampled during active COVID-19. CDR3 DNA sequence: TGTGCCAGTAGTCTACAGGGGAACGGTGCTAACTATGGCTACACCTTC. It specifies CASSLQGNGANYGYTF.